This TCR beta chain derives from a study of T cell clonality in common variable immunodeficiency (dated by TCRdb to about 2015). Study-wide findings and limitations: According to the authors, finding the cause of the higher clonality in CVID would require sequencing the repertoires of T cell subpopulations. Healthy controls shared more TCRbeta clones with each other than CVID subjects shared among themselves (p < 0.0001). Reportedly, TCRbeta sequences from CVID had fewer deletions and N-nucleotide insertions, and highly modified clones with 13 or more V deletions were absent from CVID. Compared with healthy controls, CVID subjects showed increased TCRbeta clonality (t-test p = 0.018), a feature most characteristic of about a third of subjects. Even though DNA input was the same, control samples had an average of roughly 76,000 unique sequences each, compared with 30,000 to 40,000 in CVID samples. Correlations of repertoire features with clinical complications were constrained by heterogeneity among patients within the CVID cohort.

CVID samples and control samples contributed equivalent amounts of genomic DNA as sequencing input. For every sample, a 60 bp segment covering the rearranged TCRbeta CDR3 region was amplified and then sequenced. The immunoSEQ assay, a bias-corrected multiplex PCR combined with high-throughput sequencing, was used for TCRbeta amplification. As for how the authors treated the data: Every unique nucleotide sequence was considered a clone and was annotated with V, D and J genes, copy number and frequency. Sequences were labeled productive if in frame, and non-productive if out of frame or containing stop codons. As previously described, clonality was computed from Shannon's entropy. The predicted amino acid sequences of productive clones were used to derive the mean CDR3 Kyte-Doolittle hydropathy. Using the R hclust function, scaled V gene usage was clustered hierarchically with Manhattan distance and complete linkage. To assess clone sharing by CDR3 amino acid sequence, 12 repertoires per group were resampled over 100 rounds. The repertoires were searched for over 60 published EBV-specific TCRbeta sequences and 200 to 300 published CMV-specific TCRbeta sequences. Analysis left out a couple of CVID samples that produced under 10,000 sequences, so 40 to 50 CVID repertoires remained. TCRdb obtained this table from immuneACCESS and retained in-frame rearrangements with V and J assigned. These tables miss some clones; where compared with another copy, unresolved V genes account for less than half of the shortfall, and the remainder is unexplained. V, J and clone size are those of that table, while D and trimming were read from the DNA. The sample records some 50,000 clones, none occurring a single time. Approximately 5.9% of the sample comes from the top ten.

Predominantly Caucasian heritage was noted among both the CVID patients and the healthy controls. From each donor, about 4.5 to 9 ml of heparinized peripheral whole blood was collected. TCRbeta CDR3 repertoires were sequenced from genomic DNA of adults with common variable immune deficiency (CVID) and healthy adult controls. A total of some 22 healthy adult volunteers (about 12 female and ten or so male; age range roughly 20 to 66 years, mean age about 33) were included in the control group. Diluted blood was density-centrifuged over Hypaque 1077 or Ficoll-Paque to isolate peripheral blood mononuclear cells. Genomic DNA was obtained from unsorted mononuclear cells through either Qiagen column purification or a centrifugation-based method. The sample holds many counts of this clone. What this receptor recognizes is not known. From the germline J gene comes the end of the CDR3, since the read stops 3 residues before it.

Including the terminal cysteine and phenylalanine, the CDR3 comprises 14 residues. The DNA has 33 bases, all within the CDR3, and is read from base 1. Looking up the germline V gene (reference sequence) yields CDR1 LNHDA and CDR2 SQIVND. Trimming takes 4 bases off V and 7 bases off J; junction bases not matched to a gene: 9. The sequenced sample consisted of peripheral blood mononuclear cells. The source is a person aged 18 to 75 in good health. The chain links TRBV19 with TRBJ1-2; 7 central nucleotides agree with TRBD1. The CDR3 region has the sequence CASSKAGGLSGYTF. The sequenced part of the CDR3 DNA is TGTGCCAGTAGTAAGGCAGGGGGGTTATCTGGC.